One and the same sample provided the 28 T cell receptor beta chains below, sequenced in a study of T cells in Graves' hyperthyroidism and ophthalmopathy. Using RNA transcripts as the source, TCR beta CDR3 regions were amplified. The TCR CDR3 first-round RT-PCR relied on the HTBI primer set. MiXCR was run by TCRdb on the multiplex PCR reads, yielding one entry per CDR3 protein. In the table there are 450,000 to 600,000 distinct CDR3 sequences, 13% to 15% of which are singletons. Source material: blood. The receptor set was obtained from a middle-aged woman with Graves' hyperthyroidism.

This clonotype showed up many times. The V call is TRBV30, the J call TRBJ2-1; D gene unclear. CDR1 and CDR2 (germline): GTSNPN, SVGIG (reference sequence). The ends were cut back, 2 bases at V and 0 bases at J, with 14 bases in the middle. This CDR3 has 16 residues. The CDR3 coding sequence is TGTGCCTGGAGTTTAGGGATAGTGAGCTCCTACAATGAGCAGTTCTTC. Its protein product is CAWSLGIVSSYNEQFF.

This clonotype was detected ten times or more. The chain links TRBV28 to TRBJ1-5; 7 nucleotides line up with TRBD1. The CDR3 runs to 16 residues. V trimming: 6 bases; J trimming: 4 bases; junction bases outside the gene matches: 12. Per germline, CDR1 MDHEN and CDR2 SYDVKM. CDR3 coding DNA: TGTGCCAGCAGGCGGGACAGAAACGGACTGAATCAGCCCCAGCATTTT. Translation gives CASRRDRNGLNQPQHF.

This clonotype was seen many times. The rearrangement joins TRBV30 to TRBJ1-2; D call uncertain. The CDR3 contains 11 residues. Trimming took 3 bases from V and 6 from J, leaving 8 bases between them. CDR1 and CDR2 from the germline V gene are GTSNPN and SVGIG (reference sequence). In DNA form, the CDR3 reads TGTGCCTGGAGACCAAGGGATGGCTACACCTTC. Protein sequence: CAWRPRDGYTF.

This clonotype was found many times. The chain employs TRBV2 and TRBJ2-7; 7 nucleotides align to TRBD2. The CDR3 runs to 15 residues. Trimming at V came to 1 base and at J to 2 bases, leaving 5 bases not matched to a gene. Germline V gives CDR1 SNHLY, CDR2 FYNNEI. In DNA, the CDR3 is TGTGCCAGCAGTGAAGGGGCTAGCGGCCCCTACGAGCAGTACTTC. Its translation is CASSEGASGPYEQYF.

The V call is TRBV2, the J call TRBJ1-2, with D tentatively TRBD1 (5 bases). CDR3 length equals 13 residues. V was trimmed by 11 bases and J by 7 bases, leaving 20 bases between them. Germline CDR1 SNHLY, CDR2 FYNNEI. For the CDR3, the DNA is TGTGCCGACAGCGCAGGCCGGTGGGGTGGCTACACCTTC. Amino acid sequence: CADSAGRWGGYTF.

The rearrangement uses TRBV12-3 or TRBV12-4 and TRBJ2-5, with 11 bases that match TRBD1. There are 15 residues in the CDR3. The J segment lost 2 bases and the V segment lost 5 bases, leaving 4 bases of the junction unmatched. CDR3 protein: CASSPGQGAQETQYF. CDR3 DNA: TGTGCCAGCAGTCCCGGACAGGGGGCACAAGAGACCCAGTACTTC.

This clonotype was counted at least ten times. This rearrangement joins TRBV5-8 to TRBJ2-7; TRBD1 might be the D (6 bases). This CDR3 is built from 14 residues. In germline, CDR1 is SGHTS, CDR2 YDEGEE. V lost 4 bases to trimming and J lost 7 bases, with 18 bases between them. The CDR3 is CASSDPSYRVEQYF. The CDR3 DNA is TGTGCCAGCAGCGACCCCTCGTACAGGGTTGAGCAGTACTTC.

This clonotype was found many times. The V call is TRBV2, the J call TRBJ2-7; 9 bases match TRBD1. This CDR3 spans 15 amino acids. Germline V gives CDR1 SNHLY, CDR2 FYNNEI. The V segment lost 7 bases and the J segment 1 base; nucleotides outside the gene matches: 8. The CDR3 DNA reads TGTGCCAGCAAGAGGGACAGGGCAAATTCCTACGAGCAGTACTTC. This codes for CASKRDRANSYEQYF. Full variable domain (remainder filled in from reference TRBV2 and TRBJ2-7): EPEVTQTPSHQVTQMGQEVILRCVPISNHLYFYWYRQILGQKVEFLVSFYNNEISEKSEIFDDQFSVERPDGSNFTLKIRSTKLEDSAMYFCASKRDRANSYEQYFGPGTRLTVT.

This clonotype showed up many times. The chain uses TRBV6-1 and TRBJ1-4, with D unresolved. Deletions cut 7 bases from V and 0 bases from J, with 12 bases between. Germline V gene lookup returns CDR1 MNHNS and CDR2 SASEGT. The CDR3 has 15 residues. The CDR3 DNA reads as TGTGCCAGCACCCCGTACAGAGCAACTAATGAAAAACTGTTTTTT. As protein: CASTPYRATNEKLFF.

This clonotype was seen repeatedly, ten times or more. This rearrangement joins TRBV11-3 to TRBJ2-1, with a tentative D call TRBD2 (7 bases). V was pared by 0 bases and J by 12 bases, with 9 bases between. This CDR3 spans 12 amino acids. Germline values: CDR1 SGHNT, CDR2 YENEEA. DNA of the CDR3: TGTGCCAGCAGCTTAGAAGGGGGGGTGCAGTTCTTC. Its protein is CASSLEGGVQFF.

This clonotype showed up many times. The J gene is TRBJ2-2, the V gene TRBV2; 8 positions match TRBD2. The CDR3 is made up of 15 amino acids. CDR1 is SNHLY and CDR2 is FYNNEI in the germline V gene. The V segment lost 2 bases and the J segment 2 bases; nucleotides outside the gene matches: 1. The CDR3 DNA is TGTGCCAGCAGTGAAACTAGCGGCAACACCGGGGAGCTGTTTTTT. This translates into CASSETSGNTGELFF.

This clonotype has ten or more counts. The CDR3 DNA follows: TGTGCCAGCAGTTTACTGGGGGCTAATGAAAAACTGTTTTTT. Encoded protein: CASSLLGANEKLFF. V and J are TRBV28 and TRBJ1-4; TRBD1 might be the D (5 bases). Germline assignment: CDR1 MDHEN and CDR2 SYDVKM. The length of the CDR3 is 14 residues. Deletions cut 2 bases from V and 3 bases from J, with 7 bases between.

This clonotype was counted ten times or more. The rearrangement joins TRBV12-3 or TRBV12-4 to TRBJ1-1; the D gene is possibly TRBD1 (5 bases). V was shortened by 5 bases and J by 7 bases, with 11 bases between the two germline ends. CDR3 length equals 12 residues. DNA of the CDR3: TGTGCCAGCAGTACACTTCAGGGTGAAGCTTTCTTT. Its translation is CASSTLQGEAFF.

This clonotype was seen repeatedly, ten times or more. V gene TRBV28 combines with J gene TRBJ1-6, with 8 bases fitting TRBD1. V lost 6 bases to trimming and J lost 5 bases; unmatched junction nucleotides: 3. The CDR3 loop spans 14 amino acids. Germline lookup yields CDR1 MDHEN and CDR2 SYDVKM. This chain's CDR3 is CASSRTGNNSPLHF. Here the CDR3 DNA reads TGTGCCAGCAGCCGGACAGGGAATAATTCACCCCTCCACTTT.

The sample holds many counts of this clonotype. The rearrangement links TRBV2 to TRBJ2-1; TRBD1 matches at 7 bases. Germline CDR1 and CDR2: SNHLY and FYNNEI. Trimming took 1 base from V and 3 from J; bases not matched to a gene: 9. The CDR3 is 17 amino acids. The CDR3 is CASSEGRQGDFYNEQFF. DNA of the CDR3: TGTGCCAGCAGTGAAGGAAGACAGGGAGACTTCTACAATGAGCAGTTCTTC. Filled out from reference TRBV2 and TRBJ2-1, the complete variable domain reads EPEVTQTPSHQVTQMGQEVILRCVPISNHLYFYWYRQILGQKVEFLVSFYNNEISEKSEIFDDQFSVERPDGSNFTLKIRSTKLEDSAMYFCASSEGRQGDFYNEQFFGPGTRLTVL.

This clonotype appeared many times. The chain links TRBV7-2 to TRBJ2-3; D is perhaps TRBD1 (6 bases). Germline assignment: CDR1 SGHTA and CDR2 FQGNSA. The CDR3 totals 13 residues. The ends were cut back, 4 bases at V and 4 bases at J, with 9 bases in the middle. As DNA, the CDR3 is TGTGCCAGCAGCTCCGGACAGTCAGATACGCAGTATTTT. This translates into CASSSGQSDTQYF.

J is TRBJ1-1 and V is TRBV19; no clear D. Germline V gives CDR1 LNHDA, CDR2 SQIVND (reference sequence). The CDR3 contains 15 residues. V shed 3 bases and J shed 0 bases, with 11 bases lying between them. In DNA form, the CDR3 reads TGTGCCAGTAGTATCGGAGGCAGGATGAACACTGAAGCTTTCTTT. This sequence encodes CASSIGGRMNTEAFF.

This clonotype came up many times. This chain links TRBV6-1 with TRBJ1-5; the D is unclear. Germline lookup yields CDR1 MNHNS and CDR2 SASEGT. Trimming pared 5 bases from V and 6 bases from J, leaving 17 bases between. The CDR3 contains 15 residues. DNA of the CDR3: TGTGCCAGCAGTACCACCCTGGTGGGAGTTCAGCCCCAGCATTTT. The encoded protein is CASSTTLVGVQPQHF.

The J gene is TRBJ2-7, the V gene TRBV5-1; TRBD1 matches 7 bases. The trim removed 4 bases at V and 5 bases at J, leaving 9 bases unmatched. This CDR3 is 14 amino acids long. The germline CDR1 and CDR2 sequences are SGHRS and YFSETQ. The CDR3 sequence: CASSEQGVRDEQYF. The DNA for the CDR3 is TGCGCCAGCAGCGAGCAGGGGGTTAGGGACGAGCAGTACTTC.

This clonotype has at least ten counts. The chain uses TRBV12-3 or TRBV12-4 and TRBJ1-5; a possible D gene is TRBD1 (6 bases). This CDR3 comprises 13 residues. The V end lost 8 bases, the J end lost 2 bases, and 10 bases lay between the germline ends. CDR3 DNA sequence: TGTGCCAGCTACGAGGGGGGCAATCAGCCCCAGCATTTT. This translates into CASYEGGNQPQHF.

This clonotype turned up a few times. V and J are TRBV5-6 and TRBJ1-5; D not certain. V was pared by 0 bases and J by 0 bases, with 10 bases between. The CDR3 consists of 16 residues. The germline V gene has CDR1 SGHDT and CDR2 YYEEEE. The CDR3 nucleotides read TGTGCCAGCAGCTTGGCGGCAGGAAGTAGCAATCAGCCCCAGCATTTT. It translates to CASSLAAGSSNQPQHF.

This clonotype was detected ten times or more. The CDR3 region is CASSQANTQYF. Here the CDR3 DNA reads TGTGCCAGCAGCCAAGCAAATACGCAGTATTTT. This rearrangement joins TRBV3-1 to TRBJ2-3; D is ambiguous. V lost 1 base to trimming and J lost 7 bases, with 3 bases between them. The CDR3 extends over 11 amino acids. Germline V lookup: CDR1 LGHDT, CDR2 YNNKEL (reference sequence).

The chain carries TRBV30 and TRBJ2-7, with 9 nucleotides matching TRBD1. V was pared by 1 base and J by 6 bases, with 4 bases of the junction left unmatched. Germline V gene sequence: CDR1 GTSNPN, CDR2 SVGIG (reference sequence). This CDR3 has 13 amino acids. The CDR3, as DNA: TGTGCCTGGAGTGGTGGGACAGGGATCGAGCAGTACTTC. This codes for CAWSGGTGIEQYF. The whole variable domain, remainder taken from reference TRBV30 and TRBJ2-7, is SQTIHQWPATLVQPVGSPLSLECTVEGTSNPNLYWYRQAAGRGLQLLFYSVGIGQISSEVPQNLSASRPQDRQFILSSKKLLLSDSGFYLCAWSGGTGIEQYFGPGTRLTVT.

The table lists this clonotype with many counts. This chain uses TRBV6-1 with TRBJ2-7; a weak D match, TRBD1 (6 bases). CDR1 MNHNS and CDR2 SASEGT come from the germline V gene. V was shortened by 2 bases and J by 3 bases, with 11 bases between the two germline ends. The CDR3 has 14 residues. Here the CDR3 reads CASSERTDLYEQYF. The CDR3, as DNA: TGTGCCAGCAGTGAACGGACAGATCTCTACGAGCAGTACTTC.

The chain uses TRBV5-8 and TRBJ2-2; D is unresolved. Germline-derived CDR1 and CDR2 are SGHTS and YDEGEE. The CDR3 is 14 amino acids. V lost 1 base, J lost 4 bases, and 8 bases lay in between. The CDR3 DNA reads TGTGCCAGCAGCTTGAATGGGATCACCGGGGAGCTGTTTTTT. Amino acid sequence: CASSLNGITGELFF. The complete variable domain, with remaining parts taken from reference TRBV5-8 and TRBJ2-2, reads EAGVTQSPTHLIKTRGQQATLRCSPISGHTSVYWYQQALGLGLQFLLWYDEGEERNRGNFPPRFSGRQFPNYSSELNVNALELEDSALYLCASSLNGITGELFFGEGSRLTVL.

The chain employs TRBV5-5 and TRBJ2-5; 8 nucleotides match TRBD1. V was pared by 4 bases and J by 1 base, with 3 bases of the junction left unmatched. Germline lookup yields CDR1 SGHKS and CDR2 YYEKEE (reference sequence). This CDR3 is built from 14 residues. As DNA, the CDR3 is TGTGCCAGCAGCACGACAGGGGCCCAAGAGACCCAGTACTTC. Protein: CASSTTGAQETQYF.

This clonotype has a count of ten or more. The chain joins TRBV2 to TRBJ2-5; 7 nucleotides line up with TRBD1. Germline V gene lookup returns CDR1 SNHLY and CDR2 FYNNEI. The CDR3 length is 13 residues. The V and J ends lost 9 bases and 2 bases, in that order; junction bases with no gene match: 6. This CDR3 reads CASMTGSQETQYF. The CDR3 DNA reads TGTGCCAGTATGACAGGGTCGCAAGAGACCCAGTACTTC. Together with reference TRBV2 and TRBJ2-5, the CDR3 gives the full variable domain: EPEVTQTPSHQVTQMGQEVILRCVPISNHLYFYWYRQILGQKVEFLVSFYNNEISEKSEIFDDQFSVERPDGSNFTLKIRSTKLEDSAMYFCASMTGSQETQYFGPGTRLLVL.

The chain uses TRBV12-3 or TRBV12-4 and TRBJ1-2; TRBD1 is a possible D gene (5 bases). The V end was cut by 5 bases, the J end by 5 bases, with 24 bases between. The length of the CDR3 is 17 residues. For the CDR3, the DNA is TGTGCCAGCAGTCCGACAGACACCGGGGGAGGACCGTATGGCTACACCTTC. The encoded protein is CASSPTDTGGGPYGYTF.